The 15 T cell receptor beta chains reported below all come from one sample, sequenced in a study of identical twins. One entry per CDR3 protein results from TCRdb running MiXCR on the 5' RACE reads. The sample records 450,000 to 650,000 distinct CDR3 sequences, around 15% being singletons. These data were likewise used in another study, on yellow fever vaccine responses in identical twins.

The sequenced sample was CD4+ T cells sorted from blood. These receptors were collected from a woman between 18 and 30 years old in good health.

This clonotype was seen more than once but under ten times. This chain's CDR3 is CASSLGSLYINEQFF. The CDR3 DNA follows: TGTGCCAGCAGCTTAGGTAGCCTTTATATCAATGAGCAGTTCTTC. The V gene is TRBV7-2, the J gene TRBJ2-1, with no clear D. V lost 1 base, J lost 6 bases, and 13 bases lay in between. This CDR3 contains 15 residues. CDR1 is SGHTA and CDR2 is FQGNSA in the germline V gene.

CDR3 sequence reads: CSARGRRGPNNQPQHF. As DNA, the CDR3 is TGCAGTGCTAGAGGCCGGCGGGGGCCCAACAATCAGCCCCAGCATTTT. J is TRBJ1-5 and V is TRBV20-1; tentatively, D is TRBD1 (6 bases). Between the trimmed V and J ends, which lost 1 base and 3 bases, there was a span of 16 bases. CDR1 is DFQATT and CDR2 is SNEGSKA in the germline V gene (reference sequence). This CDR3 spans 16 amino acids.

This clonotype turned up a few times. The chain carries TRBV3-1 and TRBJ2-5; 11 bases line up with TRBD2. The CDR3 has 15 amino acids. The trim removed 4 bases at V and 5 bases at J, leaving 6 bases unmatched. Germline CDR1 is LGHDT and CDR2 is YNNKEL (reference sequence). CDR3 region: CASSPSGRNGETQYF. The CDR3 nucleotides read TGTGCCAGCAGCCCTAGCGGGAGGAACGGGGAGACCCAGTACTTC.

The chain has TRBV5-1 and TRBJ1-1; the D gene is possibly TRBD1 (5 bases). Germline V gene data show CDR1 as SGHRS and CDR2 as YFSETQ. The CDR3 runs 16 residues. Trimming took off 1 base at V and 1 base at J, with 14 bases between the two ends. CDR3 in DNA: TGCGCCAGCAGCTTGAACGCAGGCCAGGGGAACACTGAAGCTTTCTTT. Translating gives CASSLNAGQGNTEAFF.

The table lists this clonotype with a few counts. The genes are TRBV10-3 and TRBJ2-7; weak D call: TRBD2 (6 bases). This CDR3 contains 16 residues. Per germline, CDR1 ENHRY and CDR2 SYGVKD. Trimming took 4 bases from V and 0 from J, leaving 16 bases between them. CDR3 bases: TGTGCCATCAGTGGAGGTGCGGCTAGCGCCTCCTACGAGCAGTACTTC. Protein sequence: CAISGGAASASYEQYF.

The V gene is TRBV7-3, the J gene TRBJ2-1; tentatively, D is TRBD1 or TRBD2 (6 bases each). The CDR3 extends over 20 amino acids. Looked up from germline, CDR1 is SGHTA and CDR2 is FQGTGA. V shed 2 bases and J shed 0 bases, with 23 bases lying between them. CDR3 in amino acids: CASSLSGGGHRLNSYNEQFF. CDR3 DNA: TGTGCCAGCAGCTTATCCGGGGGCGGGCACAGACTGAACTCCTACAATGAGCAGTTCTTC.

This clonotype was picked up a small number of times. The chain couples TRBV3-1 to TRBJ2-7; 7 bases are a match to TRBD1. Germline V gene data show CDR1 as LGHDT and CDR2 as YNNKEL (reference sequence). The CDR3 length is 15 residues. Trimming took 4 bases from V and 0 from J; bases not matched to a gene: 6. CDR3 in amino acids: CASSLGQAGSYEQYV. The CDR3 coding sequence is TGTGCCAGCAGCCTCGGACAGGCGGGCTCCTACGAGCAGTACGTC.

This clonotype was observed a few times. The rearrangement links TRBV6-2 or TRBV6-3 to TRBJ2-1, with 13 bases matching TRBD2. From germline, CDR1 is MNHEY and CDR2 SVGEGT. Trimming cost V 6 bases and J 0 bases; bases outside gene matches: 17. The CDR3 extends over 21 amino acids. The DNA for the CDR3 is TGTGCCAGCAGACCGAGACAACGAGGGACTAGCGGGACTAGCTCCTACAATGAGCAGTTCTTC. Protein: CASRPRQRGTSGTSSYNEQFF.

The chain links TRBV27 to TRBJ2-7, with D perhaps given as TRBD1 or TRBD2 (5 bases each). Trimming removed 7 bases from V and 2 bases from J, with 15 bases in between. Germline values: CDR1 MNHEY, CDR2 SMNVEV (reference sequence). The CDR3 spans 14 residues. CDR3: CASTHRDRAYEQYF. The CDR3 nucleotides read TGTGCCAGCACTCACCGGGACCGAGCCTACGAGCAGTACTTC.

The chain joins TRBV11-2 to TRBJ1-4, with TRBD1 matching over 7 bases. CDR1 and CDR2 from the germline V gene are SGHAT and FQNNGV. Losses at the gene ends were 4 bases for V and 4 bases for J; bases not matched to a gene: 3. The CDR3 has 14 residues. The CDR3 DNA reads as TGTGCCAGCAGCTGGGGACAGTTTAATGAAAAACTGTTTTTT. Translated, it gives CASSWGQFNEKLFF.

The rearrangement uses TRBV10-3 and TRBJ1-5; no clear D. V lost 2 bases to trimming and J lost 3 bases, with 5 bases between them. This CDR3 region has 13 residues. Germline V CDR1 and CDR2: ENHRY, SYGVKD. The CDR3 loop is CAISETDNQPQHF. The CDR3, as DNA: TGTGCCATCAGTGAGACTGACAATCAGCCCCAGCATTTT.

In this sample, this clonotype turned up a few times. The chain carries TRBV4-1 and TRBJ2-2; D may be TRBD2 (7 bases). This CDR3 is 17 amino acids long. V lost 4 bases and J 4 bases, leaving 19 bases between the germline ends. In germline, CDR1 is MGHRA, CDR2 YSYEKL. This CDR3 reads CASSLGFGGGLTGELFF. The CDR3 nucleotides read TGCGCCAGCAGCCTGGGGTTTGGGGGGGGGCTCACCGGGGAGCTGTTTTTT.

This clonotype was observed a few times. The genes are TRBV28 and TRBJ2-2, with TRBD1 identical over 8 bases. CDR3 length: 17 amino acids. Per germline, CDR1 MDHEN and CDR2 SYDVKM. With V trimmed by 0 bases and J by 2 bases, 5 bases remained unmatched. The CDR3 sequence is CASSLWGTGENTGELFF. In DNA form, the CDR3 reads TGTGCCAGCAGTTTATGGGGGACAGGCGAAAACACCGGGGAGCTGTTTTTT. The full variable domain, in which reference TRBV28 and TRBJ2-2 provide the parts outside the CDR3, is DVKVTQSSRYLVKRTGEKVFLECVQDMDHENMFWYRQDPGLGLRLIYFSYDVKMKEKGDIPEGYSVSREKKERFSLILESASTNQTSMYLCASSLWGTGENTGELFFGEGSRLTVL.

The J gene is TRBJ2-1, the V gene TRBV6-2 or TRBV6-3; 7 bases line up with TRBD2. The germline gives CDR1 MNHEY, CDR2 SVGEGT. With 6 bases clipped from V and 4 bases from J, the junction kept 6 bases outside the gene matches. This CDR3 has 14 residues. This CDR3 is CASRPGLTYNEQFF. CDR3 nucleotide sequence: TGTGCCAGCAGGCCGGGACTAACTTACAATGAGCAGTTCTTC.

Written as DNA, the CDR3 is TGTGCCAGCAGCCTAACCCTAGCGGGGTACAATGAGCAGTTCTTC. Amino acids: CASSLTLAGYNEQFF. The genes are TRBV3-1 and TRBJ2-1, with 9 bases that match TRBD2. Germline V CDR1 and CDR2: LGHDT, YNNKEL (reference sequence). CDR3 size: 15 residues. The ends lost 4 bases at V and 4 bases at J; junction bases unmatched: 5.